The T cell receptor beta chain under discussion was sequenced for a study of T-cell reconstitution after alpha-beta-depleted transplantation in children. Researchers prepared the TCRbeta library using unique molecular identifiers, the study reports. Via MiXCR, TCRdb re-called the PCR reads, giving one row per CDR3 protein. Among about 600,000 distinct CDR3 sequences listed, roughly a tenth were seen once. The length of the CDR3 is 17 residues. The germline CDR1 and CDR2 sequences are DFQATT and SNEGSKA (reference sequence). With 0 bases clipped from V and 2 bases from J, the junction kept 7 bases outside the gene matches.

This specimen was PBMCs from the stem cell graft donor, taken from the stem cell graft. The chain links TRBV20-1 to TRBJ2-3, with 11 bases matching TRBD2. This receptor was obtained from a human donor who donated a stem cell graft to a child with acute myeloid leukemia. CDR3 region: CSARDRELAGDTDTQYF. CDR3 nucleotides: TGCAGTGCTAGAGATAGGGAACTAGCGGGGGACACAGATACGCAGTATTTT.